This T cell receptor beta chain originates from a study of HIV-infected children after antiretroviral therapy interruption. Across the study: Most participating children were previously exposed to EBV and CMV.

Unique molecular identifiers were included in an RNA-based 3' RACE TCR library. TCRdb used MiXCR to reprocess the 3' RACE reads, holding one entry per CDR3 protein. The sample carries 45,000 to 50,000 distinct CDR3 sequences, roughly 4.5% recorded once. This sample's treatment: PENTA 11 planned treatment interruption arm or continuous ART arm. At least 24 weeks of at least three-drug ART, in children 2 to 15 years. V shed 1 base and J 1 base; nucleotides not matched to a gene: 5. Germline assignment: CDR1 DFQATT and CDR2 SNEGSKA (reference sequence). The CDR3 consists of 15 residues. Whole-study results and caveats: Naive CD4+ CDR3 sharing between time points fell after interruption began. Naive CD4+ Gini coefficient rose by interruption end, suggesting clonal expansion.

In regard to this clonotype: Its antigen is unknown.

The input for sequencing was CD45RA+ CD4+ T cells from PBMCs, pooled from several time points, taken from a donor given antiretroviral therapy, either interrupted or continuous. Subset reported: naive CD4+ CD45RA+ CD45RO- T cells. The chain joins TRBV20-1 to TRBJ2-3; TRBD2 agrees at 7 bases. This sequence was found in a pool of human donors with HIV. The CDR3 DNA reads TGCAGTGCTAGAGTTGCGGGGGTCCGCACAGATACGCAGTATTTT. It encodes CSARVAGVRTDTQYF.